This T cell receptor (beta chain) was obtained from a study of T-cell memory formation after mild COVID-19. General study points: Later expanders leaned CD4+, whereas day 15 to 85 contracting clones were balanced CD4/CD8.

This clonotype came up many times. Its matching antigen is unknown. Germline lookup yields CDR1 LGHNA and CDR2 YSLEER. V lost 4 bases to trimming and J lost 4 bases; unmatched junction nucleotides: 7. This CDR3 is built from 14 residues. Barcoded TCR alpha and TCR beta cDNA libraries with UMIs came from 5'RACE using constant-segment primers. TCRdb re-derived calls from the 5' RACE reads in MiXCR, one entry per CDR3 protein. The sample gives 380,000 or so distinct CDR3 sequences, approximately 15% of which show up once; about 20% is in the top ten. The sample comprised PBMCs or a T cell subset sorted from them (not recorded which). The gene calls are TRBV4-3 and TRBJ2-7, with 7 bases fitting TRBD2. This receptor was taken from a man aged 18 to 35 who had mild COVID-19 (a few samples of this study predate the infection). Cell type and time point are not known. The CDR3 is CASSPSGEGYEQYF. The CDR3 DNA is TGCGCCAGCAGCCCTAGCGGTGAAGGATACGAGCAGTACTTC.